These T cell receptor beta chains were read from a single sample in a study of identical twins. TCRdb ran MiXCR on the 5' RACE reads and lists one entry per CDR3 protein. This sample has 1.5 million to 2 million distinct CDR3 sequences, with about 30% found just once. Sequenced material: cord blood. The origin of the receptors is a newborn girl in good health. The CDR3 runs from the conserved cysteine through the conserved F or W. A D gene is named only where the DNA matches it firmly. Size values are once, few and many counts, or a class for expanded clones, and some rows have none.

DNA: TGTGCCAGCAGAGTGGGACTAGCGGGAGGGTTCTACGAGCAGTACTTC; CDR3: CASRVGLAGGFYEQYF; D: TRBD2; J: TRBJ2-7; size: few; V: TRBV2
DNA: TGCAGTGCTCCGATGAGAAGATACTCCTACGAGCAGTACTTC; CDR3: CSAPMRRYSYEQYF; D: .; J: TRBJ2-7; size: .; V: TRBV20-1
DNA: TGTGCCTGGAAGGGTCAGGGCTACAATGAGCAGTTCTTC; CDR3: CAWKGQGYNEQFF; D: .; J: TRBJ2-1; size: .; V: TRBV30
DNA: TGTGCCAGCTCACTGGTGGAGATTGGGAATACGCAGTATTTT; CDR3: CASSLVEIGNTQYF; D: .; J: TRBJ2-3; size: .; V: TRBV18
DNA: TGCAGTGCTAGAGTCTCGGGTAGCGGGGCCTACGAGCAGTACTTC; CDR3: CSARVSGSGAYEQYF; D: TRBD2; J: TRBJ2-7; size: .; V: TRBV20-1
DNA: TGTGCCAGCAGCGGGAGGGCCTTCGACGAGCAGTACTTC; CDR3: CASSGRAFDEQYF; D: TRBD2; J: TRBJ2-7; size: .; V: TRBV3-1
DNA: TGTGCCAGCAGCTTTGGTGGGGCCACAGATACGCAGTATTTT; CDR3: CASSFGGATDTQYF; D: .; J: TRBJ2-3; size: many; V: TRBV12-3/TRBV12-4
DNA: TGTGCCAGCAGGAATTCGGGGGGAGGAGAGACCCAGTACTTC; CDR3: CASRNSGGGETQYF; D: TRBD2; J: TRBJ2-5; size: .; V: TRBV12-3/TRBV12-4
DNA: TGCGCCAGCAGTGATCGTCTATATGGGTCGAGCTCCTACAATGAGCAGTACTTC; CDR3: CASSDRLYGSSSYNEQYF; D: .; J: TRBJ2-7; size: .; V: TRBV10-2
DNA: TGTGCCAGCAGCTTAGGACGACTTAGCTCCTACAATGAGCAGTTCTTC; CDR3: CASSLGRLSSYNEQFF; D: .; J: TRBJ2-1; size: many; V: TRBV5-5
DNA: TGTGCCTGGAGTGTCAGCTCCTACGAGCAGTACTTC; CDR3: CAWSVSSYEQYF; D: .; J: TRBJ2-7; size: few; V: TRBV30
DNA: TGCAGCGTTAAGAGGCGGAACACTGAAGCTTTCTTT; CDR3: CSVKRRNTEAFF; D: .; J: TRBJ1-1; size: few; V: TRBV29-1
DNA: TGTGCCAGCAGTTCCGGGGGCGGATATCAGCCCCAGCATTTT; CDR3: CASSSGGGYQPQHF; D: .; J: TRBJ1-5; size: .; V: TRBV12-3/TRBV12-4
DNA: TGTGCCAGCAGCTCGGACTACTGGGGGGCCAAAAACATTCAGTACTTC; CDR3: CASSSDYWGAKNIQYF; D: .; J: TRBJ2-4; size: .; V: TRBV7-2
DNA: TGTGCCAGCCAACCCGGGGGTACAGATACGCAGTATTTT; CDR3: CASQPGGTDTQYF; D: .; J: TRBJ2-3; size: few; V: TRBV12-3/TRBV12-4
DNA: TGTGCCAGCAGTTACACCGGACTAGCGGGGGGTCCTGGTTGGGATGAGCAGTACTTC; CDR3: CASSYTGLAGGPGWDEQYF; D: TRBD2; J: TRBJ2-5; size: once; V: TRBV6-5
DNA: TGTGCCAGCAGTTTAGCTGCCCGTTCCTACGAGCAGTACTTC; CDR3: CASSLAARSYEQYF; D: .; J: TRBJ2-7; size: many; V: TRBV28
DNA: TGCAGTGCTAGAGGGACAGCCTCGGCCTACGAGCAGTACTTC; CDR3: CSARGTASAYEQYF; D: .; J: TRBJ2-7; size: few; V: TRBV20-1
DNA: TGTGCCAGCAGCTCCAGGCCCCAAGAGACCCAGTTCTTC; CDR3: CASSSRPQETQFF; D: .; J: TRBJ2-1; size: .; V: TRBV11-2
DNA: TGCGCCAGCAGCCCATCGACAGGGTCGGGGTCTGGAAACACCATATATTTT; CDR3: CASSPSTGSGSGNTIYF; D: TRBD1; J: TRBJ1-3; size: .; V: TRBV4-1
DNA: TGCAGTGCTAGCCCCTACCTAGCGGGGGGGCCTGAGCTCGCAGATACGCAGTATTTT; CDR3: CSASPYLAGGPELADTQYF; D: TRBD2; J: TRBJ2-3; size: .; V: TRBV20-1
DNA: TGTGCCAGCAGAATTAGCGGGACGGGGGTTGAGCAGTTCTTC; CDR3: CASRISGTGVEQFF; D: TRBD2; J: TRBJ2-1; size: .; V: TRBV2
DNA: TGTGCCAGCAGCCAAGTCCTAGCGGGGGAGCAGTACTTC; CDR3: CASSQVLAGEQYF; D: TRBD2; J: TRBJ2-5; size: few; V: TRBV3-1
DNA: TGTGCCAGCAGTTTAGTCAGGGAAGGGGACACCGGGGAGCTGTTTTTT; CDR3: CASSLVREGDTGELFF; D: .; J: TRBJ2-2; size: .; V: TRBV12-3/TRBV12-4
DNA: TGTGCCAGCAGCCAACTCCCCGTGGGGGCGTACAATCAGCCCCAGCATTTT; CDR3: CASSQLPVGAYNQPQHF; D: .; J: TRBJ1-5; size: .; V: TRBV6-1
DNA: TGCGCCAGCAGCTCGGGACATAAAAACATTCAGTACTTC; CDR3: CASSSGHKNIQYF; D: .; J: TRBJ2-4; size: few; V: TRBV5-1
DNA: TGCGCCAGCAGCCAGACCGACTGGAGCTCCTACAATGAGCAGTTCTTC; CDR3: CASSQTDWSSYNEQFF; D: .; J: TRBJ2-1; size: many; V: TRBV4-1
DNA: TGTGCCAGCAGTGAAGCCGAGGCGGCCCAGCCCCAGCATTTT; CDR3: CASSEAEAAQPQHF; D: .; J: TRBJ1-5; size: .; V: TRBV2